This T cell receptor (beta chain) was documented in a study of PD-1 blockade in classical Hodgkin lymphoma (dated by TCRdb to about 2020). At the level of the whole study: Nivolumab dosing was 3 mg/kg intravenously every 2 weeks, continuing until either disease progression or unacceptable toxicity. To define a peripheral blood immune signature of response to PD-1 blockade in classical Hodgkin lymphoma, the study combined TCR beta sequencing with CyTOF.

The Qiagen DNeasy kit was used to extract genomic DNA from unsorted PBMCs and from the negatively selected CD4+ and CD8+ fractions. TCR beta CDR3 regions were subjected to amplification by immunoSEQ multiplex PCR with primers that anneal to V and J segments. A synthetic immune receptor repertoire was used to minimize amplification bias, and any remaining bias was removed computationally after sequencing. In the authors' own workflow: Custom Python scripts were used to quantify repertoire diversity as the Shannon entropy index. Unsorted, CD4+ and CD8+ repertoires were analyzed separately, except for combined analyses in which CD4+ and CD8+ sequences were merged in silico. A clone counted as expanded when the clone's frequency after treatment rose at least 2-fold relative to C1D1, and clones undetected at baseline were given a pseudocount of 0.5. Clones with 0 or 1 copy at C1D1 were classified as singleton clones, and clones with 2 or more copies were classified as non-singleton clones. By matching protein sequences in sorted samples from the same patient, clones expanded in unsorted samples were annotated as CD4+, CD8+ or unknown. Wilcoxon tests on paired samples were used to test diversity changes from C1D1 to C4D1. The source is immuneACCESS, and TCRdb retained only in-frame sequences with V and J called. Part of the clones is not carried over; for the studies checked, unresolved V genes explain less than half of this, and the remainder is unexplained. For V, J and clone size, that table is used; D and trimming come from the DNA. The sample has 55,000 to 60,000 clones on record, about 91% of them singletons. About 9.4% of the sample goes to the ten largest clones.

The time point label for this specimen denotes: cycle 2 day 1 (C2D1) of nivolumab. Every trial patient had relapsed after autologous stem cell transplantation, and cohorts A, B and C differed in prior brentuximab vedotin exposure. The trial cohort included 55 to 65 patients with relapsed/refractory classical Hodgkin lymphoma, and each patient had a best overall response of complete response, partial response or progressive disease. Single-agent nivolumab was administered to trial patients in the multi-cohort phase II CheckMate 205 trial. An independent review committee assessed best overall response by applying the 2007 International Working Group response criteria. Trial PBMCs were collected just before the start of nivolumab (C1D1) and during therapy at cycle 2 day 1 and cycle 4 day 1. Peripheral blood was collected in 8 mL Vacutainer Cell Preparation Tubes, from which PBMCs were isolated by centrifugation and then cryopreserved.

On this clone: What antigen it recognizes has not been identified. Per-nucleotide qualities are absent, and no much larger clonotype sits a single base away.

Here is what the overall study found, with its caveats: The study was limited to a single clinical trial cohort, and causes of repertoire differences, possibly disease activity or prior therapy, remained undefined. Among trial patients, those achieving complete response had baseline diversity similar to that of newly diagnosed patients, while diversity was significantly lower in partial responders and progressors. Newly diagnosed patients were reported to have lower baseline TCR diversity than healthy donors, and relapsed/refractory patients were reported to have lower baseline TCR diversity still. Patients starting nivolumab less than 1 year after ASCT had lower diversity and were excluded from later analyses to avoid confounding by immune reconstitution. A significant rise by C4D1 was seen in CD4+ but not CD8+ TCR diversity (p=0.0027 vs p=0.16), with the rise being most apparent in complete responders (p=0.02).

From cysteine to phenylalanine, the CDR3 is 15 amino acids long. The retained sequence is limited to the CDR3, 45 bases, with the frame set at the first base. The germline V gene gives CDR1 as SGHRS and CDR2 as YFSETQ. Trimmed from V: 4 bases; trimmed from J: 1 base; junction bases lacking a gene match: 7. The sample in question was peripheral blood mononuclear cells (PBMCs), obtained before the second cycle of nivolumab. The sequence derives from a human donor with classical Hodgkin lymphoma. Recombination joined TRBV5-1 with TRBJ1-1; 7 central nucleotides agree with TRBD1. The CDR3: CASSQGVDANTEAFF. The bases read TGCGCCAGCAGCCAGGGGGTGGACGCGAACACTGAAGCTTTCTTT.